This T cell receptor (beta chain) was captured in a study of cytomegalovirus exposure and HLA in healthy donors. The germline V gene encodes CDR1 SGDLS and CDR2 YYNGEE. CDR3 length: 15 residues. V gave up 0 bases and J gave up 5 bases, with 14 bases separating them. Primers: 60 Vbeta forward and 13 Jbeta reverse. Data came from immunoSEQ multiplex PCR; TCRdb stores just in-frame clones and leaves some out. The sample records about 160,000 clones, 75% being singletons. The chain links TRBV9 to TRBJ1-1, with D possibly being TRBD1 (5 bases). Sequenced: PBMCs. The sequence derives from a male donor in good health and CMV-seronegative. CDR3 sequence reads: CASSVGGRAGTEAFF. The DNA for the CDR3 is TGTGCCAGCAGCGTAGGCGGGAGGGCAGGGACTGAAGCTTTCTTT.